These T cell receptor beta chains were read from a single sample in a study of shared clonotypes between healthy human individuals. Clones were sequenced by immunoSEQ multiplex PCR, and TCRdb holds only the in-frame ones, with some missing. The sample lists some 1.5 million clones, about 98% occurring once. Sequencing used naive CD4+ T cells sorted from blood. The origin of the receptors is a man aged 25 to 45 in good health. The CDR3 runs from the conserved cysteine through the conserved F or W. A D gene is named only where the DNA matches it firmly. Clone size is not always given. Where it is, it says once, few, many or a class for expanded clones.

J | size | D | V | length | DNA | CDR3
TRBJ1-2 | . | . | TRBV28 | 18 | TGTGCCAGCAGCCACTTTTTTGTTAGACAGTCTGGGCTGGGTGGCTACACCTTC | CASSHFFVRQSGLGGYTF
TRBJ2-3 | . | . | TRBV20-1 | 11 | TGCAGTGCCGCCCCCGGATATACGCAGTATTTT | CSAAPGYTQYF
TRBJ2-1 | . | . | TRBV28 | 11 | TGTGCCAGCAGTTTACTGGGTGAGCAGTTCTTC | CASSLLGEQFF
TRBJ1-2 | . | . | TRBV29-1 | 19 | TGCAGCGTTGAAGATCTCAAGGGGGTGGGTCAGGGCTCCGTCTATGGCTACACCTTC | CSVEDLKGVGQGSVYGYTF
TRBJ2-1 | . | . | TRBV4-1 | 16 | TGCGCCAGCAGCCAACAGGGTCTGAGCTCCTACAATGAGCAGTTCTTC | CASSQQGLSSYNEQFF
TRBJ1-2 | . | . | TRBV11-2 | 16 | TGTGCCAGCAGCTCACCTTCCCGTCTGGCCGGCCGTGGCTACACCTTC | CASSSPSRLAGRGYTF
TRBJ2-7 | once | . | TRBV28 | 15 | TGTGCCAGCAGTCTCGGGACGCCGGAACCCTACGAGCAGTACTTC | CASSLGTPEPYEQYF
TRBJ2-5 | . | . | TRBV6-5 | 15 | TGTGCCAGCAGTCCAGAGTTCGGGACCCTAGAGACCCAGTACTTC | CASSPEFGTLETQYF
TRBJ1-1 | . | . | TRBV5-4 | 12 | TGTGCCAGCAGCTTGTCTACAGGGGAAGCTTTCTTT | CASSLSTGEAFF
TRBJ1-2 | . | . | TRBV5-1 | 13 | TGCGCCAGCAGCTTGGGGCAGTCCGGTGGCTACACCTTC | CASSLGQSGGYTF
TRBJ1-5 | . | . | TRBV6-1 | 14 | TGTGCCAGCAGTGGAGGTTATAGCAATCAGCCCCAGCATTTT | CASSGGYSNQPQHF
TRBJ1-4 | . | . | TRBV6-5 | 14 | TGTGCCAGCAGGCGGAATCGAGTATTTGAAAAACTGTTTTTT | CASRRNRVFEKLFF
TRBJ2-5 | . | . | TRBV29-1 | 11 | TGCAGCGCTGGGGATAGAGAGACCCAGTACTTC | CSAGDRETQYF
TRBJ1-4 | . | . | TRBV18 | 13 | TGTGCCAGCTCATACACAGGAAATGAAAAACTGTTTTTT | CASSYTGNEKLFF
TRBJ2-7 | once | . | TRBV5-4 | 14 | TGTGCCAGCAGCTTGGTAAACACACGCTACGAGCAGTACTTC | CASSLVNTRYEQYF
TRBJ2-5 | . | . | TRBV5-1 | 12 | TGCGCCAGCAGCTTGCGGGGAGAGACCCAGTACTTC | CASSLRGETQYF
TRBJ1-4 | once | . | TRBV28 | 19 | TGTGCCAGCAGCTCACCAATCCCCCACCGGTTTGCAACTAATGAAAAACTGTTTTTT | CASSSPIPHRFATNEKLFF
TRBJ1-1 | . | . | TRBV2 | 13 | TGTGCCAGCAGTGCTACAGAGAACACTGAAGCTTTCTTT | CASSATENTEAFF
TRBJ2-2 | . | TRBD2 | TRBV7-3 | 16 | TGTGCCAGCAGCGCAACCGGGACTAGCGGTACCGGGGAGCTGTTTTTT | CASSATGTSGTGELFF
TRBJ2-5 | . | . | TRBV5-1 | 16 | TGCGCCAGCAGCTTGAGGGTTCAGGGGTATCAAGAGACCCAGTACTTC | CASSLRVQGYQETQYF
TRBJ1-2 | . | TRBD1 | TRBV4-3 | 15 | TGCGCCAGCAGCCAAAACAGGGGGCAAGGCTATGGCTACACCTTC | CASSQNRGQGYGYTF
TRBJ2-1 | once | TRBD2 | TRBV29-1 | 16 | TGCAGCGTTAAATCGGCTAGCGGGAGGGTTTACAATGAGCAGTTCTTC | CSVKSASGRVYNEQFF
TRBJ1-2 | . | TRBD1 | TRBV5-4 | 15 | TGTGCCAGCACCTCGGTAGGGGGCGCGGGCTATGGCTACACCTTC | CASTSVGGAGYGYTF
TRBJ1-5 | . | . | TRBV11-3 | 17 | TGTGCCAGCAGCTTAGATCTTTTTGGGGCGGGCAATCAGCCCCAGCATTTT | CASSLDLFGAGNQPQHF
TRBJ2-7 | . | TRBD1 | TRBV5-6 | 14 | TGTGCCAGCAGCATGTACAGGGGGCCCTACGAGCAGTACTTC | CASSMYRGPYEQYF
TRBJ2-5 | . | . | TRBV9 | 13 | TGTGCCAGCAGCGTTCTACGCGCTGGGACCCAGTACTTC | CASSVLRAGTQYF
TRBJ1-2 | . | . | TRBV5-6 | 17 | TGTGCCAGCAGCTTTGAAGTTCGGGATCGCCGGAGCTATGGCTACACCTTC | CASSFEVRDRRSYGYTF
TRBJ1-5 | . | TRBD1 | TRBV5-1 | 14 | TGCGCCAGCAGCTTGGGGACAGGGACTCAGCCCCAGCATTTT | CASSLGTGTQPQHF
TRBJ1-1 | . | . | TRBV6-5 | 11 | TGTGCCAGCAGTTCGGACAGCTTGGCTTTCTTT | CASSSDSLAFF
TRBJ2-2 | . | . | TRBV5-1 | 14 | TGCGCCAGCAGCTATCAGGGTACCACCGGGGAGCTGTTTTTT | CASSYQGTTGELFF
TRBJ1-5 | . | . | TRBV28 | 15 | TGTGCCAGCAGAGCGAATTTAGGGGGCAATCAGCCCCAGCATTTT | CASRANLGGNQPQHF
TRBJ2-1 | . | TRBD2 | TRBV10-3 | 15 | TGTGCCATCAGTGGAGATAGCGGGATTAACAATGAGCAGTTCTTC | CAISGDSGINNEQFF
TRBJ1-5 | . | . | TRBV7-9 | 13 | TGTGCCAGCAGGCCTCAGGGTAATCAGCCCCAGCATTTT | CASRPQGNQPQHF
TRBJ1-1 | . | . | TRBV4-1 | 15 | TGCGCCAGCAGCATACGACAGCTAATGAACACTGAAGCTTTCTTT | CASSIRQLMNTEAFF
TRBJ2-3 | . | TRBD2 | TRBV14 | 16 | TGTGCCAGCAGCCAAGATCTAGCGGGAGGGCCATATACGCAGTATTTT | CASSQDLAGGPYTQYF
TRBJ2-7 | . | . | TRBV20-1 | 11 | TGCAGTGCTAGACCAGGGTACGAGCAGTACTTC | CSARPGYEQYF
TRBJ2-2 | . | TRBD2 | TRBV29-1 | 13 | TGCAGCGTTGGCGGGAGGCTCACCGGGGAGCTGTTTTTT | CSVGGRLTGELFF
TRBJ1-1 | . | TRBD1 | TRBV10-3 | 14 | TGTGCCATCACCAACGGACAGGGTGACGGTGAAGCTTTCTTT | CAITNGQGDGEAFF
TRBJ2-2 | . | . | TRBV7-9 | 17 | TGTGCCAGCAGCTGGGGGCTCAGGATCGAAAACACCGGGGAGCTGTTTTTT | CASSWGLRIENTGELFF
TRBJ2-7 | once | TRBD1 | TRBV7-2 | 14 | TGTGCCAGCAGCTGGGGACAGAGTACCTACGAGCAGTACTTC | CASSWGQSTYEQYF
TRBJ2-7 | . | . | TRBV9 | 14 | TGTGCCAGCAGCGGAGGGGACACGTCCTACGAGCAGTACTTC | CASSGGDTSYEQYF
TRBJ2-2 | . | . | TRBV5-1 | 16 | TGCGCCAGCAGCCCCACCTGGGGAGTAAGGACCGGGGAGCTGTTTTTT | CASSPTWGVRTGELFF
TRBJ1-4 | . | . | TRBV6-5 | 15 | TGTGCCAGCAGAGCCCCTTCTGCCGGCAATGAAAAACTGTTTTTT | CASRAPSAGNEKLFF
TRBJ2-3 | . | . | TRBV25-1 | 13 | TGTGCCAGCACCATCCGGGACCTAGATACGCAGTATTTT | CASTIRDLDTQYF
TRBJ1-1 | . | . | TRBV19 | 15 | TGTGCCAGTAGTATTTTTGGGGAGGTGAACACTGAAGCTTTCTTT | CASSIFGEVNTEAFF
TRBJ1-4 | . | . | TRBV7-8 | 14 | TGTGCCAGCAGCTCACGGGGGCTCAATGAAAAACTGTTTTTT | CASSSRGLNEKLFF
TRBJ2-1 | . | TRBD2 | TRBV5-4 | 14 | TGTGCCAGCCATCTAGCGGGAGGGCCGAATGAGCAGTTCTTC | CASHLAGGPNEQFF
TRBJ1-3 | . | . | TRBV18 | 14 | TGTGCCAGCTCACCCGGTTCGGGTTCGGAGACAGTCGTCTTT | CASSPGSGSETVVF
TRBJ2-1 | . | TRBD2 | TRBV5-4 | 15 | TGTGCCAGCAGCTTAAGCGGGAGGGCGGGAAATGAGCAGTTCTTC | CASSLSGRAGNEQFF
TRBJ2-1 | . | . | TRBV7-2 | 14 | TGTGCCAGCAGCCCCGCCACCTGGAACAGTGAGCAGTTCTTC | CASSPATWNSEQFF
TRBJ2-1 | . | TRBD2 | TRBV4-2 | 17 | TGTGCCAGCAGCCAACAGGCTAGCGGGAGTAGGTTCCCCGAGCAGTTCTTC | CASSQQASGSRFPEQFF
TRBJ1-1 | . | . | TRBV4-1 | 15 | TGCGCCAGCAGCCAACCCACAGGGCCGGACACTGAAGCTTTCTTT | CASSQPTGPDTEAFF
TRBJ2-1 | . | . | TRBV27 | 13 | TGTGCCAGCAGCTTCTTGGGCCGCAATGAGCAGTTCTTC | CASSFLGRNEQFF